One sample yielded the 27 T cell receptor beta chains listed below, sequenced in a study of blood T cell repertoires in COVID-19. Method: immunoSEQ multiplex PCR; TCRdb's copy keeps in-frame clones and lacks some. The profile shows about 200,000 clones, roughly 90% of them singletons. The sample taken for sequencing was peripheral blood. Receptor source: a woman aged 50 to 60 with acute or convalescent COVID-19.

V gene TRBV7-7 combines with J gene TRBJ2-7; 13 bases match TRBD2. V shed 5 bases and J 5 bases; nucleotides not matched to a gene: 9. Germline V gives CDR1 SSHAT, CDR2 FNYEAQ (reference sequence). This CDR3 has 16 residues. DNA for the CDR3: TGTGCCAGCAGCCCAGGACTAGCGGGAGCCTTCGACGAGCAGTACTTC. Its translation: CASSPGLAGAFDEQYF.

Comment on this clone: The junction departs from the called germline gene at one end, perhaps through a read error. V is TRBV27 and J is TRBJ2-3; 14 bases are a match to TRBD2. This CDR3 spans 17 amino acids. Per germline, CDR1 MNHEY and CDR2 SMNVEV (reference sequence). The chain's CDR3 is CASSSRGLAGATYTQYF. The CDR3 nucleotides read TGTGCCAGCAGTTCAAGGGGACTAGCGGGAGCCACATATACGCAGTATTTT.

This clone was detected a few times. The gene calls are TRBV19 and TRBJ2-7; 7 nucleotides agree with TRBD1. Germline V CDR1 and CDR2: LNHDA, SQIVND (reference sequence). The CDR3 spans 14 residues. V was pared by 6 bases and J by 1 base, with 6 bases of the junction left unmatched. The CDR3 bases are TGTGCCAGTAGGAAGATGACAGGGTCCTACGAGCAGTACTTC. Amino acids: CASRKMTGSYEQYF.

Here the CDR3 reads CASSIGSDYYGYTF. The CDR3 DNA sequence: TGTGCCAGTAGTATAGGATCAGACTACTATGGCTACACCTTC. The V gene is TRBV19, the J gene TRBJ1-2, with D unclear. The CDR3 length is 14 residues. V gave up 1 base and J gave up 3 bases, with 9 bases separating them. Germline V CDR1 and CDR2: LNHDA, SQIVND (reference sequence).

CDR3 loop: CASSLFSGGSTEAFF. CDR3 bases: TGTGCCAGCAGTTTATTTTCAGGGGGGAGCACTGAAGCTTTCTTT. V is TRBV27 and J is TRBJ1-1; 7 bases map to TRBD1. Germline V gives CDR1 MNHEY, CDR2 SMNVEV (reference sequence). The trim removed 1 base at V and 4 bases at J, leaving 6 bases unmatched. The length of the CDR3 is 15 residues.

The CDR3 DNA reads TGTGCCAGCAGCTCCAAGGGGGCATATGAGCAGTTCTTC. It translates to CASSSKGAYEQFF. This chain connects TRBV11-3 to TRBJ2-1, with 7 positions matching TRBD1. This CDR3 contains 13 residues. Trimming removed 4 bases from V and 8 bases from J; junction bases left unmatched: 5. Germline V gene lookup returns CDR1 SGHNT and CDR2 YENEEA.

CDR3 loop: CASSLGGGDEAFF. As DNA, the CDR3 is TGTGCCAGCAGTTTAGGGGGGGGAGATGAAGCTTTCTTT. J is TRBJ1-1 and V is TRBV12-3 or TRBV12-4; D may be TRBD1 (5 bases). Between the trimmed V and J ends, which lost 1 base and 7 bases, there was a span of 10 bases. This CDR3 is built from 13 residues.

The V gene is TRBV12-3 or TRBV12-4, the J gene TRBJ1-1, with 7 bases fitting TRBD1. The CDR3 loop spans 13 amino acids. With 8 bases clipped from V and 3 bases from J, the junction kept 6 bases outside the gene matches. This CDR3 reads CASQQDRDTEAFF. In nucleotides, the CDR3 is TGTGCCAGCCAGCAAGACAGGGACACTGAAGCTTTCTTT.

The CDR3 sequence is CASSMARDTEAFF. The CDR3 DNA reads as TGTGCCAGTAGTATGGCCAGGGACACTGAAGCTTTCTTT. This chain connects TRBV19 to TRBJ1-1, with D maybe TRBD1 (5 bases). Germline-derived CDR1 and CDR2 are LNHDA and SQIVND (reference sequence). The CDR3 spans 13 residues. V dropped 3 bases and J dropped 3 bases, with 8 bases sitting between them.

The chain uses TRBV29-1 and TRBJ2-7; D perhaps matches TRBD2 (7 bases). Per germline, CDR1 SQVTM and CDR2 ANQGSEA. CDR3 length: 13 amino acids. Trimming stripped 7 bases from V and 4 bases from J, with 17 bases between. Written as DNA, the CDR3 is TGCAGCGGGAAGGGGGAGGGCGTGTACGAGCAGTACTTC. Amino acid sequence: CSGKGEGVYEQYF.

This clone has a single count. The V call is TRBV6-5, the J call TRBJ2-1; 10 bases are shared with TRBD2. Trimming at V came to 4 bases and at J to 7 bases, leaving 7 bases not matched to a gene. CDR3 length: 15 amino acids. Germline-derived CDR1 and CDR2 are MNHEY and SVGAGI. Here the CDR3 DNA reads TGTGCCAGCAGTTCGCCGGCTAGCGGGAGTAATGAGCAGTTCTTC. The encoded protein is CASSSPASGSNEQFF.

The V call is TRBV5-6, the J call TRBJ2-5; D not resolved. This CDR3 contains 13 residues. The germline gives CDR1 SGHDT, CDR2 YYEEEE. With 0 bases removed from V and 5 bases from J, the gap between germline ends came to 8 bases. The CDR3 coding sequence is TGTGCCAGCAGCTTGGACCGGCGGGAGACCCAGTACTTC. Translating gives CASSLDRRETQYF.

This clone was detected a few times. The CDR3 nucleotides read TGTGCCAGCAGCCCAGCTGGAGCGGGAACGGGGACAGATACGCAGTATTTT. Encoded protein: CASSPAGAGTGTDTQYF. This chain connects TRBV7-9 to TRBJ2-3; 7 nucleotides line up with TRBD2. Germline V gene sequence: CDR1 SEHNR, CDR2 FQNEAQ (reference sequence). V trimming: 5 bases; J trimming: 3 bases; junction bases outside the gene matches: 14. CDR3 size: 17 residues.

As for this clone: At one end, the junction sequence differs from germline, possibly due to a read error. V and J are TRBV7-6 and TRBJ1-1; D uncertain. Germline values: CDR1 SGHVS, CDR2 FNYEAQ. This CDR3 is built from 11 residues. The CDR3 loop is CASSLNSEAFF. In nucleotides, the CDR3 is TGTGCCAGCAGCCTAAACAGTGAAGCTTTCTTT.

The chain recombines TRBV19 with TRBJ1-4; D gene ambiguous. Germline lookup yields CDR1 LNHDA and CDR2 SQIVND (reference sequence). V lost 5 bases, J lost 4 bases, and 23 bases lay in between. This CDR3 spans 18 amino acids. For the CDR3, the DNA is TGTGCCAGTAGTCCCATCACAAGGCGGCCCAGCTTTAATGAAAAACTGTTTTTT. Translating gives CASSPITRRPSFNEKLFF.

The rearrangement uses TRBV7-3 and TRBJ2-3; a weak D match, TRBD2 (6 bases). Germline V gene data show CDR1 as SGHTA and CDR2 as FQGTGA. The CDR3 covers 18 residues. The ends were cut back, 2 bases at V and 5 bases at J, with 23 bases in the middle. The chain's CDR3 is CASSLSASRRGLGDTQYF. The CDR3 DNA follows: TGTGCCAGCAGCTTATCAGCTTCGAGACGGGGGTTGGGAGATACGCAGTATTTT.

The chain combines TRBV15 with TRBJ2-5, with a tentative D call TRBD2 (6 bases). The CDR3 length is 14 residues. Trimming left V 1 base short and J 5 bases short, with 11 bases between. In germline, CDR1 is LNHNV, CDR2 YYDKDF (reference sequence). CDR3 residues: CATSRAYGGETQYF. DNA of the CDR3: TGTGCCACCAGCAGAGCCTACGGAGGGGAGACCCAGTACTTC.

This clone was counted once. The rearrangement links TRBV7-7 to TRBJ1-4; D is ambiguous. The ends were cut back, 4 bases at V and 12 bases at J, with 9 bases in the middle. This CDR3 is 11 amino acids long. Germline values: CDR1 SSHAT, CDR2 FNYEAQ (reference sequence). This chain's CDR3 is CASSSPSELFF. The CDR3 region has the DNA TGTGCCAGCAGCTCCCCTTCCGAACTGTTTTTT. The whole variable domain, remainder taken from reference TRBV7-7 and TRBJ1-4, is GAGVSQSPRYKVTKRGQDVTLRCDPISSHATLYWYQQALGQGPEFLTYFNYEAQPDKSGLPSDRFSAERPEGSISTLTIQRTEQRDSAMYRCASSSPSELFFGSGTQLSVL.

The gene calls are TRBV4-2 and TRBJ2-7, with D unclear. This CDR3 has 14 residues. Trimming stripped 0 bases from V and 8 bases from J, with 14 bases between. CDR1 and CDR2 (germline): LGHNA, YNFKEQ. The CDR3 is CASSQESRVFKQYF. CDR3 coding DNA: TGTGCCAGCAGCCAAGAATCAAGAGTTTTCAAGCAGTACTTC.

The chain carries TRBV24-1 and TRBJ2-1, with 8 bases matching TRBD2. The CDR3 contains 15 residues. Germline CDR1 is KGHDR and CDR2 is SFDVKD. The J segment lost 8 bases and the V segment lost 4 bases, leaving 9 bases of the junction unmatched. The CDR3 nucleotides read TGTGCCACCAGTGACCGCCGGGGGGGGCTGGATGAGCAGTTCTTC. It is translated as CATSDRRGGLDEQFF.

The chain couples TRBV7-9 to TRBJ2-6, with D unresolved. Trimming pared 0 bases from V and 0 bases from J, leaving 3 bases between. The CDR3 is 15 residues long. CDR1 is SEHNR and CDR2 is FQNEAQ in the germline V gene (reference sequence). The chain's CDR3 is CASSLAYSGANVLTF. As DNA, the CDR3 is TGTGCCAGCAGCTTAGCCTACTCTGGGGCCAACGTCCTGACTTTC.

The chain links TRBV7-9 to TRBJ2-3; TRBD2 is a possible D gene (6 bases). CDR3 size: 15 residues. V was trimmed by 5 bases and J by 0 bases, leaving 12 bases between them. Per germline, CDR1 SEHNR and CDR2 FQNEAQ (reference sequence). CDR3 nucleotide sequence: TGTGCCAGCAGCCCGGGGACTCGTAGCACAGATACGCAGTATTTT. Residues: CASSPGTRSTDTQYF.

Notes on this clone: The identical CDR3 is also encoded by other nucleotide sequences in the sample. The V gene is TRBV19, the J gene TRBJ1-1, with TRBD1 matching over 8 bases. The length of the CDR3 is 12 residues. V lost 6 bases, J lost 5 bases, and 2 bases stayed unmatched. CDR1 is LNHDA, CDR2 SQIVND, per germline (reference sequence). Here the CDR3 reads CASRDRDTEAFF. In nucleotides, the CDR3 is TGTGCCAGTAGGGACAGGGATACTGAAGCTTTCTTT.

This sequence joins TRBV7-3 and TRBJ2-3, with 8 bases lining up with TRBD2. J gave up 1 base and V 4 bases, and 7 bases lay outside the gene matches. The CDR3 totals 16 residues. Per germline, CDR1 SGHTA and CDR2 FQGTGA. The CDR3 region has the DNA TGTGCCAGCAGCTCCCAGCGGGGGTGGGGCACAGATACGCAGTATTTT. It specifies CASSSQRGWGTDTQYF.

The V and J genes are TRBV6-5 and TRBJ2-5; 13 bases map to TRBD2. The length of the CDR3 is 15 residues. V was clipped by 6 bases and J by 3 bases; unmatched bases: 4. CDR1 is MNHEY and CDR2 is SVGAGI in the germline V gene. This chain's CDR3 is CASSQLAGGKETQYF. The CDR3 nucleotides are TGTGCCAGCAGCCAACTAGCGGGGGGGAAAGAGACCCAGTACTTC.

This sequence joins TRBV24-1 and TRBJ2-7; the match to TRBD2 covers 7 bases. Looked up from germline, CDR1 is KGHDR and CDR2 is SFDVKD. J lost 3 bases, V lost 9 bases, and 10 bases had no gene match. The CDR3 runs 14 residues. CDR3 loop: CATAPRGNRYEQYF. CDR3 nucleotide sequence: TGTGCCACCGCTCCGCGGGGGAACCGCTACGAGCAGTACTTC.

The chain combines TRBV6-5 with TRBJ2-5; D remains unclear. V lost 5 bases, J lost 5 bases, and 9 bases lay in between. The CDR3 runs to 12 residues. Germline CDR1 MNHEY, CDR2 SVGAGI. CDR3 DNA: TGTGCCAGCAGTCTGGCCGGGGAGACCCAGTACTTC. Protein: CASSLAGETQYF.